One and the same sample provided the 19 T cell receptor beta chains below, sequenced in a study of cytomegalovirus exposure and HLA in healthy donors. With 60 Vbeta and 13 Jbeta primers, the PCR was carried out. Only in-frame clones appear in the TCRdb table, and some are missing; sequencing was by immunoSEQ multiplex PCR. The data show some 200,000 clones, 70% to 80% seen once. The sample comprised PBMCs. Source of these receptors: a woman aged 55-69 years in good health and CMV-seropositive.

As DNA, the CDR3 is TGTGCCAGCAGCCAGTTCAGGGGGAGAGACACCGGGGAGCTGTTTTTT. This translates into CASSQFRGRDTGELFF. The rearrangement links TRBV11-1 to TRBJ2-2, with 7 bases matching TRBD1. With V trimmed by 5 bases and J by 3 bases, 9 bases remained unmatched. Germline loops: CDR1 SGHAT, CDR2 FQDESV (reference sequence). This CDR3 region has 16 residues.

V usage is TRBV7-9 and J usage is TRBJ2-7, with 7 bases identical to TRBD1. J lost 2 bases, V lost 4 bases, and 2 bases had no gene match. This CDR3 is 13 amino acids long. From germline, CDR1 is SEHNR and CDR2 FQNEAQ (reference sequence). The CDR3 nucleotides read TGTGCCAGCAGCTGGGACAGCCCCTACGAGCAGTACTTC. Translated, it gives CASSWDSPYEQYF.

The V call is TRBV9, the J call TRBJ2-3; 7 bases are a match to TRBD1. There are 17 residues in the CDR3. Germline CDR1 is SGDLS and CDR2 is YYNGEE. The V gene end was trimmed by 3 bases and the J gene end by 1 base; junction bases not matched to a gene: 11. The CDR3 bases are TGTGCCAGCAGCGCGACAGGGTCCGCGTCAGGCACAGATACGCAGTATTTT. It codes for CASSATGSASGTDTQYF. The full variable domain, with the rest looked up from reference TRBV9 and TRBJ2-3, is DSGVTQTPKHLITATGQRVTLRCSPRSGDLSVYWYQQSLDQGLQFLIQYYNGEERAKGNILERFSAQQFPDLHSELNLSSLELGDSALYFCASSATGSASGTDTQYFGPGTRLTVL.

As concerns this clone: Other nucleotide sequences in the sample specify the same CDR3. V is TRBV7-9 and J is TRBJ1-5; 8 bases align to TRBD1. The CDR3 runs to 15 residues. V was clipped by 1 base and J by 2 bases; unmatched bases: 1. The germline V gene has CDR1 SEHNR and CDR2 FQNEAQ (reference sequence). The CDR3 is CASSLVGQGNQPQHF. DNA for the CDR3: TGTGCCAGCAGCTTAGTGGGACAGGGCAATCAGCCCCAGCATTTT. The variable domain in full, with the rest retrieved from reference TRBV7-9 and TRBJ1-5, is DTGVSQNPRHKITKRGQNVTFRCDPISEHNRLYWYRQTLGQGPEFLTYFQNEAQLEKSRLLSDRFSAERPKGSFSTLEIQRTEQGDSAMYLCASSLVGQGNQPQHFGDGTRLSIL.

This sequence joins TRBV4-2 and TRBJ2-2, with 8 positions matching TRBD2. There are 16 residues in the CDR3. Germline V gives CDR1 LGHNA, CDR2 YNFKEQ. Trimming took 0 bases from V and 5 from J; bases not matched to a gene: 5. CDR3 nucleotides: TGTGCCAGCAGCCAAGACACGCGGGGGGTAACCGGGGAGCTGTTTTTT. Amino acid sequence: CASSQDTRGVTGELFF.

The V call is TRBV30, the J call TRBJ2-1; TRBD2 matches 8 bases. CDR3 length equals 14 residues. The V and J ends lost 1 base and 7 bases, in that order; junction bases with no gene match: 6. Germline CDR1 reads GTSNPN; CDR2 reads SVGIG (reference sequence). The CDR3 nucleotides are TGTGCCTGGAGTGGAACGGGAGGGCGGAATGAGCAGTTCTTC. Protein: CAWSGTGGRNEQFF.

The rearrangement uses TRBV28 and TRBJ2-3, with 8 bases matching TRBD2. Per germline, CDR1 MDHEN and CDR2 SYDVKM. The CDR3 loop spans 16 amino acids. Trimming cost V 4 bases and J 2 bases; bases outside gene matches: 8. CDR3 residues: CASSSSTSGYTDTQYF. In nucleotides, the CDR3 is TGTGCCAGCAGTTCGTCCACTAGCGGATACACAGATACGCAGTATTTT.

CDR3 residues: CASSLRGMSTDTQYF. The CDR3 nucleotides are TGTGCCAGCAGCTTACGGGGTATGAGCACAGATACGCAGTATTTT. V is TRBV7-3 and J is TRBJ2-3; a possible D gene is TRBD2 (5 bases). This CDR3 has 15 amino acids. Germline CDR1 is SGHTA and CDR2 is FQGTGA. The V gene lost 2 bases and the J gene lost 0 bases, with 9 bases spanning the gap.

The chain joins TRBV11-3 to TRBJ2-1; perhaps TRBD2 as D (7 bases). CDR1 SGHNT and CDR2 YENEEA come from the germline V gene. The CDR3 length is 15 residues. The germline V and J ends were trimmed by 2 bases and 10 bases, with 18 bases remaining between them. As DNA, the CDR3 is TGTGCCAGCAGCTTAACGGGGGGCCACTCGAAGGAGCAGTTCTTC. It encodes CASSLTGGHSKEQFF.

This clone was seen a single time. The chain links TRBV11-2 to TRBJ2-1, with D unclear. Looked up from germline, CDR1 is SGHAT and CDR2 is FQNNGV. There are 15 residues in the CDR3. Trimming removed 1 base at V and 9 bases at J, with 16 bases between. Here the CDR3 reads CASSLGSRGPGEQFF. Here the CDR3 DNA reads TGTGCCAGCAGCTTAGGGTCTAGAGGTCCCGGTGAGCAGTTCTTC. Drawing the rest from reference TRBV11-2 and TRBJ2-1, the complete variable domain is EAGVAQSPRYKIIEKRQSVAFWCNPISGHATLYWYQQILGQGPKLLIQFQNNGVVDDSQLPKDRFSAERLKGVDSTLKIQPAKLEDSAVYLCASSLGSRGPGEQFFGPGTRLTVL.

The CDR3 DNA reads TGCGCCAGCAGCCCTCGACAGGGGTCCTACGAGCAGTACTTC. Translated, it gives CASSPRQGSYEQYF. The chain employs TRBV5-1 and TRBJ2-5, with 8 bases identical to TRBD1. Matching the DNA end better, TRBJ2-7 makes the J call doubtful. The V gene's germline CDR1 is SGHRS and CDR2 YFSETQ. This CDR3 has 14 amino acids.

Concerning this clone: The junction and the germline gene differ at one end; a read error may be behind it. This sequence joins TRBV13 and TRBJ2-7, with unresolved D. The CDR3 covers 15 residues. Looked up from germline, CDR1 is PRHDT and CDR2 is FYEKMQ (reference sequence). The CDR3 sequence is CASSLVGRPPYGQYF. The CDR3 DNA sequence: TGTGCCAGCAGCTTAGTGGGCAGGCCCCCCTACGGGCAGTACTTC.

The V gene is TRBV4-1, the J gene TRBJ1-1; D ambiguous. The CDR3 extends over 14 amino acids. Germline CDR1 MGHRA, CDR2 YSYEKL. V was pared by 0 bases and J by 9 bases, with 14 bases between. DNA of the CDR3: TGCGCCAGCAGCCAAGAGGGCATTACGGGAAAAGCTTTCTTT. Translation gives CASSQEGITGKAFF.

This clone came up a few times. V is TRBV9 and J is TRBJ2-3; 11 nucleotides line up with TRBD2. Germline V CDR1 and CDR2: SGDLS, YYNGEE. V trimming: 4 bases; J trimming: 5 bases; junction bases outside the gene matches: 9. CDR3 length: 16 residues. CDR3 loop: CASSQGGTSGEDTQYF. The CDR3 coding sequence is TGTGCCAGCAGCCAAGGGGGGACTAGCGGAGAAGATACGCAGTATTTT.

The chain recombines TRBV19 with TRBJ2-5; 9 bases agree with TRBD1. CDR3 length: 14 residues. Per the germline V gene, CDR1 is LNHDA and CDR2 is SQIVND (reference sequence). Trimming took 7 bases from V and 4 from J; bases not matched to a gene: 7. CDR3 bases: TGTGCCAGTACCGAACAGGGGGCGGGAGAGACCCAGTACTTC. Encoded protein: CASTEQGAGETQYF.

The chain couples TRBV5-4 to TRBJ2-4, with D possibly matching TRBD2 (5 bases). Trimming cost V 1 base and J 1 base, with 9 bases left between them. Per germline, CDR1 SGHNT and CDR2 YYREEE (reference sequence). CDR3 length: 15 residues. The CDR3 DNA follows: TGTGCCAGCAGCTTGCGGTCGGGGGCCAAAAACATTCAGTACTTC. Protein: CASSLRSGAKNIQYF.

The chain carries TRBV18 and TRBJ1-2; TRBD1 aligns across 8 bases. CDR1 and CDR2 (germline): KGHSH, LQKENI. The CDR3 contains 14 residues. V trimming: 5 bases; J trimming: 5 bases; junction bases outside the gene matches: 7. In DNA, the CDR3 is TGTGCCAGCTCAGGACAGGGCGACCTTTATGGCTACACCTTC. Translated: CASSGQGDLYGYTF.

The genes are TRBV5-4 and TRBJ2-5; D ambiguous. The CDR3 covers 15 residues. The germline V gene has CDR1 SGHNT and CDR2 YYREEE (reference sequence). Trimming stripped 1 base from V and 4 bases from J, with 14 bases between. Here the CDR3 reads CASSLSGTLRETQYF. The CDR3 nucleotides are TGTGCCAGCAGCTTGTCAGGCACTCTTAGAGAGACCCAGTACTTC. Full variable domain (missing parts from reference TRBV5-4 and TRBJ2-5): ETGVTQSPTHLIKTRGQQVTLRCSSQSGHNTVSWYQQALGQGPQFIFQYYREEENGRGNFPPRFSGLQFPNYSSELNVNALELDDSALYLCASSLSGTLRETQYFGPGTRLLVL.

The rearrangement joins TRBV4-1 to TRBJ2-7; D might be TRBD1 (6 bases). V was pared by 4 bases and J by 0 bases, with 13 bases between. This CDR3 has 15 amino acids. Germline V CDR1 and CDR2: MGHRA, YSYEKL. CDR3 sequence (DNA): TGCGCCAGCAGCCCAGCTGGGGGCCGCTCCTACGAGCAGTACTTC. Its translation is CASSPAGGRSYEQYF.